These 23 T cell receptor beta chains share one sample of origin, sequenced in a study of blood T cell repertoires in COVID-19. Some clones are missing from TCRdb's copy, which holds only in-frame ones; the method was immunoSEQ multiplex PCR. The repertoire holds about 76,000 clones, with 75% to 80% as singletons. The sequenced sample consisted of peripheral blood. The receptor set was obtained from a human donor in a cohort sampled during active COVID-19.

This CDR3 reads CASSLGAGGSYEQYF. The CDR3 bases are TGTGCCAGCAGCTTAGGAGCGGGAGGGTCCTACGAGCAGTACTTC. This rearrangement joins TRBV11-3 to TRBJ2-7; 10 bases fit TRBD2. V shed 1 base, J shed 1 base, and the junction held 1 base outside the gene matches. The germline V gene has CDR1 SGHNT and CDR2 YENEEA. There are 15 residues in the CDR3.

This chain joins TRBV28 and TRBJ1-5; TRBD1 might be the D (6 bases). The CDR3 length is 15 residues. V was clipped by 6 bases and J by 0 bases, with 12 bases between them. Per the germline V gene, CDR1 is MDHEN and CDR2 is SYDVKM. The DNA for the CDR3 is TGTGCCAGCAGCAGGACAGTTTATAGCAATCAGCCCCAGCATTTT. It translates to CASSRTVYSNQPQHF.

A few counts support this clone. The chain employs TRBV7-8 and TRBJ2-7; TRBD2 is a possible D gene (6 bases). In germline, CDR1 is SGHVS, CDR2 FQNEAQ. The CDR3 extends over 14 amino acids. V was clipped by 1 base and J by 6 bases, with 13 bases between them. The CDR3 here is CASSLVGTASEQYF. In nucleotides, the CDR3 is TGTGCCAGCAGCTTAGTTGGGACTGCTTCCGAGCAGTACTTC. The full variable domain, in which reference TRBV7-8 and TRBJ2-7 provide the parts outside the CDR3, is GAGVSQSPRYKVAKRGQDVALRCDPISGHVSLFWYQQALGQGPEFLTYFQNEAQLDKSGLPSDRFFAERPEGSVSTLKIQRTQQEDSAVYLCASSLVGTASEQYFGPGTRLTVT.

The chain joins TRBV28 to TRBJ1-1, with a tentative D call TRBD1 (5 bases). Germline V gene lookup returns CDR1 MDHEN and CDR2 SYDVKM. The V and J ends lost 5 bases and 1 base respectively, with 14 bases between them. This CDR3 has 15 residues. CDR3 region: CASSLYTGGNTEAFF. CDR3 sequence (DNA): TGTGCCAGCAGTCTGTACACCGGGGGGAACACTGAAGCTTTCTTT.

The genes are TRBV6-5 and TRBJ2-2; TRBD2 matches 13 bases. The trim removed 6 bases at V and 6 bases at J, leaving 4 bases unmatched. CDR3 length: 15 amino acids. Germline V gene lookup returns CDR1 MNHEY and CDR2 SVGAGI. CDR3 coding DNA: TGTGCCAGCAGAAGGACTAGCGGGAGCTCCGGGGAGCTGTTTTTT. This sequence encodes CASRRTSGSSGELFF.

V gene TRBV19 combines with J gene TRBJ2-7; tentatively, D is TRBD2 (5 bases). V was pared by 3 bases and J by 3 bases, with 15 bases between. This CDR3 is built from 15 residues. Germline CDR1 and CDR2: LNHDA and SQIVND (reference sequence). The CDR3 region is CASSILPGGNYEQYF. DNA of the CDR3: TGTGCCAGTAGTATTCTCCCCGGAGGAAACTACGAGCAGTACTTC.

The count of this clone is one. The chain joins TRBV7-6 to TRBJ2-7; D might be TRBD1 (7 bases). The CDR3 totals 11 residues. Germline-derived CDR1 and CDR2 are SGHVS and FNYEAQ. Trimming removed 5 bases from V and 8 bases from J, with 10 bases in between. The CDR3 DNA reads TGTGCCAGCAGCGCAGGGGGGAAGCAGTACTTC. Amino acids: CASSAGGKQYF.

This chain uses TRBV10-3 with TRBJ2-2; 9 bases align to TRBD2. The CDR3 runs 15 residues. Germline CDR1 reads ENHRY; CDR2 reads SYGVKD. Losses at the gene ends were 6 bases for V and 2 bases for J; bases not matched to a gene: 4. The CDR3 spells CAIREAGGNTGELFF. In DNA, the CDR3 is TGTGCCATCAGGGAAGCGGGAGGTAACACCGGGGAGCTGTTTTTT.

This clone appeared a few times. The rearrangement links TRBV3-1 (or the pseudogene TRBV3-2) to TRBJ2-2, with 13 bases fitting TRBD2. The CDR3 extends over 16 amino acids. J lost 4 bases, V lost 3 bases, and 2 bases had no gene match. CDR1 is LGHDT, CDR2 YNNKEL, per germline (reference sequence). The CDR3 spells CASSQRTSGSTGELFF. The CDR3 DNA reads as TGTGCCAGCAGCCAGAGGACTAGCGGGAGCACCGGGGAGCTGTTTTTT.

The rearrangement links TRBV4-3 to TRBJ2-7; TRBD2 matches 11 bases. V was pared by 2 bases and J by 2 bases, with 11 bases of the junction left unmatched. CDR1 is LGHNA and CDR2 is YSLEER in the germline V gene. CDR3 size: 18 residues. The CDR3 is CASSQQPPGTSGTYEQYF. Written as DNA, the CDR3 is TGCGCCAGCAGCCAACAACCCCCCGGGACTAGCGGTACCTACGAGCAGTACTTC.

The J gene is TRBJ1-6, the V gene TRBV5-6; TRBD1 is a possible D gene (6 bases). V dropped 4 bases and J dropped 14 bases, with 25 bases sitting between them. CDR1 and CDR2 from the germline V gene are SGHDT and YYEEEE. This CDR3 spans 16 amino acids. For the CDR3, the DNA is TGTGCCAGCAGCCTAGGCGGGCCACGACAGGACGCGGCCCTCCACTTT. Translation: CASSLGGPRQDAALHF. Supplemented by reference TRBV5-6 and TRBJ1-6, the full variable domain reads DAGVTQSPTHLIKTRGQQVTLRCSPKSGHDTVSWYQQALGQGPQFIFQYYEEEERQRGNFPDRFSGHQFPNYSSELNVNALLLGDSALYLCASSLGGPRQDAALHFGNGTRLTVT.

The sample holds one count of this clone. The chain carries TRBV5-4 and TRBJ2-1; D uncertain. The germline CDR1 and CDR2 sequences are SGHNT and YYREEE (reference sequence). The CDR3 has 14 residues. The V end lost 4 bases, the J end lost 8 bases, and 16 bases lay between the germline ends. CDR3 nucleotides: TGTGCCAGCAGCCCGACTTCGTTGTCGGATGAGCAGTTCTTC. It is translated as CASSPTSLSDEQFF.

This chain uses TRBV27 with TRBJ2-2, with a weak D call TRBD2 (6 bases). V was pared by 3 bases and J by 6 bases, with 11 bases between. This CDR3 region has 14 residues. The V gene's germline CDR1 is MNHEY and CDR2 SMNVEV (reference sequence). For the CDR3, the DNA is TGTGCCAGCAGTTTGACTAGTTTCTCCGGGGAGCTGTTTTTT. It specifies CASSLTSFSGELFF.

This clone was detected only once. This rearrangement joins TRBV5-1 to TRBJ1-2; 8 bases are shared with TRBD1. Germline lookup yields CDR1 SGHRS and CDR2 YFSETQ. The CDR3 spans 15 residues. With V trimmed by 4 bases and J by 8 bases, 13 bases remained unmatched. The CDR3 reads CASSLGGQASRGYTF. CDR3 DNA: TGCGCCAGCAGCCTAGGGGGACAGGCCTCTCGGGGCTACACCTTC. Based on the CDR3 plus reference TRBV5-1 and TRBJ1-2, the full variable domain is KAGVTQTPRYLIKTRGQQVTLSCSPISGHRSVSWYQQTPGQGLQFLFEYFSETQRNKGNFPGRFSGRQFSNSRSEMNVSTLELGDSALYLCASSLGGQASRGYTFGSGTRLTVV.

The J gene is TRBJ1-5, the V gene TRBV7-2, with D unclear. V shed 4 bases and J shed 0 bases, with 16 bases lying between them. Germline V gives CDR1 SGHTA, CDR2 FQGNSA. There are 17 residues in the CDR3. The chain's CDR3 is CASSSPGGIYSNQPQHF. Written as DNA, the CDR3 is TGTGCCAGCAGCTCCCCCGGCGGGATATATAGCAATCAGCCCCAGCATTTT.

The CDR3 loop reads CASSLGLRTSYNEQFF. For the CDR3, the DNA is TGTGCCAGCAGTTTGGGGCTCAGGACCTCCTACAATGAGCAGTTCTTC. The chain carries TRBV27 and TRBJ2-1, with D possibly being TRBD1 (5 bases). The germline V gene has CDR1 MNHEY and CDR2 SMNVEV (reference sequence). Deletions cut 3 bases from V and 0 bases from J, with 12 bases between. The CDR3 has 16 amino acids.

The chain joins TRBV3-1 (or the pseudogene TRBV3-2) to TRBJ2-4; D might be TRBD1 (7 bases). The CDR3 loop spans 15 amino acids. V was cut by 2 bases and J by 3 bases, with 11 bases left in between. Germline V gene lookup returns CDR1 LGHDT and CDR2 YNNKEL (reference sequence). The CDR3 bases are TGTGCCAGCAGCCAAAGGGGGGACAGCAAAAACATTCAGTACTTC. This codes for CASSQRGDSKNIQYF.

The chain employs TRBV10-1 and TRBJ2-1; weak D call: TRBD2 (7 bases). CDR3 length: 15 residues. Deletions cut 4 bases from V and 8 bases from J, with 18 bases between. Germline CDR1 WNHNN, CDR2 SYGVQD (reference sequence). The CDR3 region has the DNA TGCGCCAGCAGTGTGTCGGCTGGGGGGGCCCATGAGCAGTTCTTC. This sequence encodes CASSVSAGGAHEQFF.

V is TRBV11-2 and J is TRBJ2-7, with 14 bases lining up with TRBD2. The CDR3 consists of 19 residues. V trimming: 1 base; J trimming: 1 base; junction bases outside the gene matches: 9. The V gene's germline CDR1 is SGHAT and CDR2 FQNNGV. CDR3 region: CASSLGPGLAGGRSYEQYF. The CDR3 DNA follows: TGTGCCAGCAGCTTAGGTCCCGGACTAGCGGGAGGTAGGTCCTACGAGCAGTACTTC.

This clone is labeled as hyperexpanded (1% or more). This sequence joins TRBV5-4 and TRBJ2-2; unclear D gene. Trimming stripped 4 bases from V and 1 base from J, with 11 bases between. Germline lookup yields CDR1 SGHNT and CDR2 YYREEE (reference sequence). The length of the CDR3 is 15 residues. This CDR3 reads CASSEASVNTGELFF. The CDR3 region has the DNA TGTGCCAGCAGCGAGGCCTCGGTGAACACCGGGGAGCTGTTTTTT.

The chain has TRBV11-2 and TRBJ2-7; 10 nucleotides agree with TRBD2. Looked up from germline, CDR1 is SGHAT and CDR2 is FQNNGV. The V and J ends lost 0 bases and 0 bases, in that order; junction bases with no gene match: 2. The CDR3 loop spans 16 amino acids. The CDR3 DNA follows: TGTGCCAGCAGCTTAGAGGCTAGCGGGGGCTCCTACGAGCAGTACTTC. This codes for CASSLEASGGSYEQYF.

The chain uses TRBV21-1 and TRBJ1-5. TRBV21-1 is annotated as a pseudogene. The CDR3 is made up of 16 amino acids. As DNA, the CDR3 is TGTGCCAGCAGCAAAGGGGTCGGGGGATGGGGTCAGCCCCAGCATTTT. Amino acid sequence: CASSKGVGGWGQPQHF.

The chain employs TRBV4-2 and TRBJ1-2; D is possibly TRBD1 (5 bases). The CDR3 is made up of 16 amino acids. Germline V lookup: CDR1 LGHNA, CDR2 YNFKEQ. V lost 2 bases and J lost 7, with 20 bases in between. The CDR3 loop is CASSQPKQVTGVGYTF. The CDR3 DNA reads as TGTGCCAGCAGCCAACCCAAGCAGGTGACGGGGGTTGGCTACACCTTC.